A selection of T cell receptor beta chains follows, all from one sample in a study of T cells in Graves' hyperthyroidism and ophthalmopathy. TCRdb re-called the multiplex PCR reads through MiXCR, storing one row per CDR3 protein. Among approximately 720,000 distinct CDR3 sequences, around 20% were seen once, and the ten largest hold approximately 15%. Sequencing was performed on blood. These receptors originate from a woman in her forties or fifties with Graves' hyperthyroidism that later progressed to Graves' ophthalmopathy. The CDR3 runs from the conserved cysteine through the conserved F or W. Each record gives: clone size, CDR3 length, D gene, J gene, V gene, CDR3 DNA, CDR3 protein. D genes are given only for firm matches. For some rows the clone size is stated as once, few or many, or as a class when expanded; others skip it.

-	18	TRBD2	TRBJ2-3	TRBV5-1	TGCGCCAGCAGCTTTGGCCCTAGCGGGGGGTCTAGCACAGATACGCAGTATTTT	CASSFGPSGGSSTDTQYF
-	15	TRBD1	TRBJ1-5	TRBV28	TGTGCCAGCAGTTTACCCGGGACAGGGAACCCACCCCAGCATTTT	CASSLPGTGNPPQHF
few	14	-	TRBJ1-2	TRBV19	TGTGCCAGTAGTACCTCCAGGGAGAACTATGGCTACACCTTC	CASSTSRENYGYTF
-	14	-	TRBJ2-1	TRBV5-1	TGCGCCAGCAGCCTACAGGGAGGCTCCAATGAGCAGTTCTTC	CASSLQGGSNEQFF
-	15	-	TRBJ1-4	TRBV7-9	TGTGCCAGCAGCCGTACAGATACAACTAATGAAAAACTGTTTTTT	CASSRTDTTNEKLFF
-	15	TRBD2	TRBJ2-7	TRBV6-9	TGTGCCAGCAGTTACGGGGAGGGAACAGTTTACGAGCAGTACTTC	CASSYGEGTVYEQYF
few	16	TRBD2	TRBJ2-7	TRBV30	TGTGCCTGGAGTGTTGGACTAGCGGGGGGGGCCTACGAGCAGTACTTC	CAWSVGLAGGAYEQYF
-	15	-	TRBJ2-7	TRBV6-2/TRBV6-3	TGTGCCAGCAGGCCCGCCTCGGACAGCTCCTACGAGCAGTACTTC	CASRPASDSSYEQYF
-	14	-	TRBJ2-2	TRBV30	TGTGCCTGGAGTGTGAACGCGAACACCGGGGAGCTGTTTTTT	CAWSVNANTGELFF
many	12	-	TRBJ2-7	TRBV3-1	TGTGCCAGCAGCACCGAAGCTACGGAGCAGTACTTC	CASSTEATEQYF
few	13	-	TRBJ1-5	TRBV3-1	TGTGCCAGCAGCCAGATGGCGGGTCAGCCCCAGCATTTT	CASSQMAGQPQHF
-	11	-	TRBJ2-7	TRBV7-9	TGTGCCAGCAGCTTCGGGGGAGGGCAGTACTTC	CASSFGGGQYF
-	15	-	TRBJ1-3	TRBV7-9	TGTGCCAGCAGCTTACTGGGACTCTCTGGAAACACCATATATTTT	CASSLLGLSGNTIYF
many	13	-	TRBJ1-2	TRBV20-1	TGCAGTGCTCCTCCGCGCAGGGGTCATGGCTACACCTTC	CSAPPRRGHGYTF
-	10	-	TRBJ2-7	TRBV6-1	TGTGCCAGCAATGAGAACGAGCAGTACTTC	CASNENEQYF
few	18	TRBD1	TRBJ2-6	TRBV20-1	TGCAGTGCTCTTAATACAGGGGGAACCGGCTCTGGGGCCAACGTCCTGACTTTC	CSALNTGGTGSGANVLTF
-	15	-	TRBJ1-6	TRBV6-1	TGTGCCAGCAGTTACACCACAGGGAATAATTCACCCCTCCACTTT	CASSYTTGNNSPLHF
many	17	TRBD2	TRBJ2-1	TRBV20-1	TGCAGTGCTAGAGTGCCAGCGGGGGGCCTAGGAAACAATGAGCAGTTCTTC	CSARVPAGGLGNNEQFF
-	14	-	TRBJ1-1	TRBV7-9	TGTGCCAGCAGCTTACAACTCATGAACACTGAAGCTTTCTTT	CASSLQLMNTEAFF
-	15	-	TRBJ2-3	TRBV12-3/TRBV12-4	TGTGCCAGCAGTTTAGCGGTAGGGGGCACAGATACGCAGTATTTT	CASSLAVGGTDTQYF
-	14	-	TRBJ1-5	TRBV20-1	TGCAGTGCTAGTAGCTTAGGGGTCGATCAGCCCCAGCATTTT	CSASSLGVDQPQHF
many	12	TRBD1	TRBJ1-1	TRBV18	TGTGCCAGCTCACCACAGGGGGCGGGAGCTTTCTTT	CASSPQGAGAFF
few	15	TRBD1	TRBJ1-1	TRBV19	TGTGCCAGTAGCGTTACAGGGGCTATGAACACTGAAGCTTTCTTT	CASSVTGAMNTEAFF
few	16	TRBD1	TRBJ1-6	TRBV5-1	TGCGCCAGCAGCCACTGGGACAGGGGACGGAATTCACCCCTCCACTTT	CASSHWDRGRNSPLHF
-	18	-	TRBJ1-5	TRBV19	TGTGCCAGTAGTCATGGACCGGGGCGGACAATCGAGGCTCAGCCCCAGCATTTT	CASSHGPGRTIEAQPQHF
many	15	-	TRBJ2-3	TRBV6-2/TRBV6-3	TGTGCCAGCAGTCGGGACTCCGGCAGCACAGATACGCAGTATTTT	CASSRDSGSTDTQYF
-	17	-	TRBJ2-1	TRBV19	TGTGCCAGTAGCTTGGCCTCAACAGGTTTAGGTAACAATGAGCAGTTCTTC	CASSLASTGLGNNEQFF
-	14	-	TRBJ1-2	TRBV18	TGTGCCAGCTCACCCGGGGGTCGGGACTATGGCTACACCTTC	CASSPGGRDYGYTF
few	13	-	TRBJ1-4	TRBV29-1	TGCAGCGTTGCTCCGGGAATTGGAGAAAAACTGTTTTTT	CSVAPGIGEKLFF
many	16	-	TRBJ2-2	TRBV11-1	TGTGCCAGCAGCCGGAGGGCAAATCGCTACACCGGGGAGCTGTTTTTT	CASSRRANRYTGELFF
many	15	TRBD1	TRBJ1-1	TRBV3-1	TGTGCCAGCAGCCGACCGGTGACAGGGGGCACTGAAGCTTTCTTT	CASSRPVTGGTEAFF
few	15	-	TRBJ2-3	TRBV20-1	TGCAGTGCTACCAGCGGGGCGGGGGCCCCAGATACGCAGTATTTT	CSATSGAGAPDTQYF
many	15	-	TRBJ1-3	TRBV12-3/TRBV12-4	TGTGCCAGCAGTTTCCTCCCTGAAGTAGGAAACACCATATATTTT	CASSFLPEVGNTIYF
-	14	-	TRBJ1-6	TRBV6-1	TGTGCCAGCAGTGAAGCGCAGATCCGGAGGGTAGGCCACTTT	CASSEAQIRRVGHF
-	13	-	TRBJ1-4	TRBV2	TGTGCCAGCAAAAGGGGCGCAGATGAAAAACTGTTTTTT	CASKRGADEKLFF
many	16	TRBD2	TRBJ2-3	TRBV3-1	TGTGCCAGCAGCCGCCTCCTAGCGGGAAGCACAGATACGCAGTATTTT	CASSRLLAGSTDTQYF
-	14	-	TRBJ2-7	TRBV7-9	TGTGCCAGCAGCGCCAGGGACGGCTCCTACGAGCAGTACTTC	CASSARDGSYEQYF
-	13	-	TRBJ2-2	TRBV20-1	TGCAGTGCTCGACCGGGAAACACCGGGGAGCTGTTTTTT	CSARPGNTGELFF
few	13	-	TRBJ2-7	TRBV12-5	TGTGCTAGTGCCCGAGGGGGGATCCACGAGCAGTACTTC	CASARGGIHEQYF
-	16	TRBD1	TRBJ1-1	TRBV12-3/TRBV12-4	TGTGCCAGCAGGTACGACAGGGGGATGTGGAACACTGAAGCTTTCTTT	CASRYDRGMWNTEAFF
many	14	-	TRBJ1-1	TRBV20-1	TGCAGTGCGCCAGACCAGGCCCAAAACACTGAAGCTTTCTTT	CSAPDQAQNTEAFF
-	14	-	TRBJ2-2	TRBV27	TGTGCCAGCAGCTCCCCCCTATGGTCTGGGGAGCTGTTTTTT	CASSSPLWSGELFF
-	12	TRBD1	TRBJ1-1	TRBV6-1	TGTGCCGGTCAGGGGGGGAACACTGAAGCTTTCTTT	CAGQGGNTEAFF